The rows below give T cell receptor beta chains drawn from one sample of a study of molecular identifiers for immune sequencing clone quantification. TCRdb redid the calling of the PCR reads with MiXCR, one entry per CDR3 protein. The repertoire holds 490,000 or so distinct CDR3 sequences, roughly 26% seen once, with under 0.85% in the top ten. Sample: naive CD8+ T cells from blood, with Jurkat cell RNA spiked in. The receptor source for this set is a human donor in good health. Some libraries in this study had Jurkat cell RNA spiked in. Both conserved end residues are part of each CDR3. Fields, in order: V gene, D gene, clone size, CDR3 length, CDR3 protein. D genes are given only for firm matches. Clone size is given for some rows only: seen once, a few or many times, or a class if the clone is expanded.

v_gene: TRBV29-1
d_gene: .
abundance: .
len: 15
CDR3aa: CSVDGGNPGGYGYTF

v_gene: TRBV6-5
d_gene: .
abundance: .
len: 16
CDR3aa: CASSYSLGWNDEKLFF

v_gene: TRBV12-3/TRBV12-4
d_gene: .
abundance: few
len: 11
CDR3aa: CASSTGPAAFF

v_gene: TRBV6-5
d_gene: .
abundance: many
len: 14
CDR3aa: CASSYLSPDTEAFF

v_gene: TRBV4-3
d_gene: .
abundance: few
len: 15
CDR3aa: CASSHSTAYQETQYF

v_gene: TRBV29-1
d_gene: .
abundance: many
len: 14
CDR3aa: CSVVGQGGTDTQYF

v_gene: TRBV29-1
d_gene: .
abundance: many
len: 14
CDR3aa: CSVVWGAGANVLTF

v_gene: TRBV21-1
d_gene: .
abundance: .
len: 14
CDR3aa: CASSPTASTDTQYF

v_gene: TRBV7-6
d_gene: .
abundance: many
len: 15
CDR3aa: CASSLEVFANTEAFF

v_gene: TRBV7-9
d_gene: TRBD1
abundance: .
len: 13
CDR3aa: CASSLGGQNEQFF

v_gene: TRBV20-1
d_gene: TRBD2
abundance: .
len: 15
CDR3aa: CSAPKRASGDETQYF

v_gene: TRBV28
d_gene: .
abundance: few
len: 12
CDR3aa: CASTPLGDTQYF

v_gene: TRBV5-1
d_gene: TRBD2
abundance: few
len: 16
CDR3aa: CASSYVTSQNTGELFF

v_gene: TRBV7-9
d_gene: .
abundance: many
len: 14
CDR3aa: CASSRPGSNSPLHF

v_gene: TRBV19
d_gene: .
abundance: .
len: 16
CDR3aa: CASSIDSGGSYNEQFF

v_gene: TRBV2
d_gene: .
abundance: few
len: 14
CDR3aa: CASSEALTGHEQFF

v_gene: TRBV12-3/TRBV12-4
d_gene: .
abundance: few
len: 13
CDR3aa: CASRDKYQETQYF

v_gene: TRBV4-3
d_gene: .
abundance: few
len: 14
CDR3aa: CASSQDGSTGELFF

v_gene: TRBV29-1
d_gene: .
abundance: .
len: 15
CDR3aa: CSVESLSSKINEQFF

v_gene: TRBV20-1
d_gene: TRBD2
abundance: .
len: 14
CDR3aa: CSARDRGVIYEQYF

v_gene: TRBV19
d_gene: TRBD2
abundance: few
len: 15
CDR3aa: CASSPAAGVVYEQYF

v_gene: TRBV4-3
d_gene: .
abundance: few
len: 14
CDR3aa: CASSQEASGAEQFF

v_gene: TRBV29-1
d_gene: .
abundance: many
len: 13
CDR3aa: CSVKTTGRPEAFF

v_gene: TRBV29-1
d_gene: .
abundance: many
len: 11
CDR3aa: CSVRDGYEAFF

v_gene: TRBV19
d_gene: .
abundance: few
len: 13
CDR3aa: CASSILIGAEAFF

v_gene: TRBV7-9
d_gene: .
abundance: few
len: 14
CDR3aa: CASSKERGWSEQYF

v_gene: TRBV28
d_gene: .
abundance: few
len: 12
CDR3aa: CASSDPGEKLFF

v_gene: TRBV19
d_gene: .
abundance: many
len: 15
CDR3aa: CASSPWTTNTGELFF

v_gene: TRBV28
d_gene: .
abundance: many
len: 14
CDR3aa: CASSLRQDNYGYTF

v_gene: TRBV5-1
d_gene: .
abundance: few
len: 16
CDR3aa: CASSPGGGLFSYEQYF

v_gene: TRBV11-2
d_gene: .
abundance: .
len: 15
CDR3aa: CASCLGAPGYNEQFF

v_gene: TRBV11-2
d_gene: TRBD2
abundance: few
len: 17
CDR3aa: CASSLGLAGPGTDTQYF

v_gene: TRBV27
d_gene: .
abundance: .
len: 14
CDR3aa: CASSKGTNLREQYF

v_gene: TRBV27
d_gene: TRBD2
abundance: .
len: 15
CDR3aa: CASSLRTSHQETQYF

v_gene: TRBV4-3
d_gene: TRBD2
abundance: many
len: 15
CDR3aa: CASSQDRGAYNEQFF

v_gene: TRBV6-1
d_gene: TRBD1
abundance: .
len: 14
CDR3aa: CASSGTGGSGELFF

v_gene: TRBV10-3
d_gene: TRBD1
abundance: few
len: 15
CDR3aa: CAISDPGQFSYEQYF

v_gene: TRBV28
d_gene: .
abundance: many
len: 14
CDR3aa: CASSFPGPQGEAFF

v_gene: TRBV12-3/TRBV12-4
d_gene: .
abundance: many
len: 12
CDR3aa: CASREGGPEAFF

v_gene: TRBV5-5
d_gene: .
abundance: .
len: 14
CDR3aa: CASSLYGQNTEAFF

v_gene: TRBV6-5
d_gene: TRBD1
abundance: many
len: 17
CDR3aa: CASSTLEGTAFNEKLFF

v_gene: TRBV12-3/TRBV12-4
d_gene: TRBD1
abundance: few
len: 14
CDR3aa: CASSSGQGRYGYTF